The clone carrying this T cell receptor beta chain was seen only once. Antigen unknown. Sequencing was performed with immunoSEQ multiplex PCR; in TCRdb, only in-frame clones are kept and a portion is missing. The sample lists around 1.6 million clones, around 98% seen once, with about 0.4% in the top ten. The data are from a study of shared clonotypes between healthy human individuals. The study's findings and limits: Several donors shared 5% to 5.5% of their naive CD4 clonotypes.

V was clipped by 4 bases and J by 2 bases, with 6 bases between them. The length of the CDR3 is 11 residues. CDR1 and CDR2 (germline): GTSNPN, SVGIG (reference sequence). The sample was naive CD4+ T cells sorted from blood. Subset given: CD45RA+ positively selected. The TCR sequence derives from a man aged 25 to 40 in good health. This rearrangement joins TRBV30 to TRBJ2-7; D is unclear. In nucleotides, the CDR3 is TGTGCCTGGAAAACCCCCTACGAGCAGTACTTC. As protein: CAWKTPYEQYF.